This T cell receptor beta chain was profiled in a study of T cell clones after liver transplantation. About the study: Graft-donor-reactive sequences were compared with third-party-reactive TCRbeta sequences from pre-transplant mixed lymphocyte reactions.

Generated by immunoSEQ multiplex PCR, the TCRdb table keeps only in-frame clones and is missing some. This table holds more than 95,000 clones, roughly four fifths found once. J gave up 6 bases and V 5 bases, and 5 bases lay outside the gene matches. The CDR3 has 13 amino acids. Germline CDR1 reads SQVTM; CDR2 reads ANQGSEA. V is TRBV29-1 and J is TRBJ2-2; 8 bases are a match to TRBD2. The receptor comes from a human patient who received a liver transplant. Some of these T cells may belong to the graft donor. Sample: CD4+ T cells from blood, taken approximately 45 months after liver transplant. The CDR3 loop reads CSVSGGPPGELFF. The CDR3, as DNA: TGCAGCGTTAGCGGGGGCCCCCCCGGGGAGCTGTTTTTT.